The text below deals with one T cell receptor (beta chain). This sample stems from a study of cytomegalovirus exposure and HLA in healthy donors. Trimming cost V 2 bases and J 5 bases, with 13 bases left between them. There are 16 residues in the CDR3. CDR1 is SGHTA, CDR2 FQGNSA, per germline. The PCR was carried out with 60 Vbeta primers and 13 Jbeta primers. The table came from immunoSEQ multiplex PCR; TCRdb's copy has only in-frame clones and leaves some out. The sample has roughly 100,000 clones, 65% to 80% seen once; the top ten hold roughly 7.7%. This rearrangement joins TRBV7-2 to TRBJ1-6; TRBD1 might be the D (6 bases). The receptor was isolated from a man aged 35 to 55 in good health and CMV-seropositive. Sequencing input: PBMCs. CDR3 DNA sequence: TGTGCCAGCAGCTTATTGGGGGCTTCTAATAATTCACCCCTCCACTTT. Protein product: CASSLLGASNNSPLHF.